The 6 T cell receptor beta chains below come from one sample, sequenced in a study of beta chain features in type 1 diabetes. Expressed TCRB transcripts were sequenced because the entire RNA isolate underwent reverse transcription. Measured with immunoSEQ multiplex PCR; TCRdb has only the in-frame clones, and not every one. This sample has around 430,000 clones, with around 28% found just once. Input material: naive CD4+ T cells from blood. The receptors stem from a man aged 18-30 years in good health.

This chain links TRBV18 with TRBJ2-6; D perhaps matches TRBD2 (5 bases). V lost 6 bases to trimming and J lost 2 bases, with 14 bases between them. This CDR3 region has 16 residues. CDR1 and CDR2 from the germline V gene are KGHSH and LQKENI. CDR3 bases: TGTGCCAGCTCCGAGCCCCTGAGGGCTGGGGCCAACGTCCTGACTTTC. Its protein is CASSEPLRAGANVLTF.

J is TRBJ2-5 and V is TRBV7-2; D possibly corresponds to TRBD1 (5 bases). Trimming pared 5 bases from V and 5 bases from J, leaving 18 bases between. The CDR3 loop spans 15 amino acids. CDR1 and CDR2 from the germline V gene are SGHTA and FQGNSA. CDR3 sequence reads: CASSPHTGAGETQYF. The CDR3 DNA reads as TGTGCCAGCAGCCCCCACACTGGGGCTGGGGAGACCCAGTACTTC.

The chain links TRBV7-9 to TRBJ1-5; D gene uncertain. Trimming stripped 5 bases from V and 4 bases from J, with 12 bases between. CDR1 is SEHNR and CDR2 is FQNEAQ in the germline V gene (reference sequence). CDR3 length equals 14 residues. The CDR3 sequence: CASSTSVGNQPQHF. CDR3 DNA: TGTGCCAGCAGCACATCTGTAGGGAATCAGCCCCAGCATTTT.

The chain links TRBV7-8 to TRBJ2-2; D tentatively fits TRBD1 or TRBD2 (6 bases each). Germline V lookup: CDR1 SGHVS, CDR2 FQNEAQ. The CDR3 runs to 18 residues. V dropped 5 bases and J dropped 7 bases, with 26 bases sitting between them. CDR3 sequence: CASSHGQGLGLGVGELFF. CDR3 coding DNA: TGTGCCAGCAGCCACGGCCAGGGGCTGGGACTCGGCGTCGGGGAGCTGTTTTTT.

This sequence joins TRBV5-4 and TRBJ2-3, with 12 positions matching TRBD2. Per the germline V gene, CDR1 is SGHNT and CDR2 is YYREEE (reference sequence). This CDR3 has 17 residues. Unmatched junction bases numbered 8, after V lost 4 bases and J lost 2 bases. The CDR3 DNA reads TGTGCCAGCAGCCCAAAAGGACTAGCGGGACTCACAGATACGCAGTATTTT. It specifies CASSPKGLAGLTDTQYF.

Remarks on this clone: This sample includes further DNA sequences coding for the same CDR3. This chain joins TRBV30 and TRBJ1-5; D is perhaps TRBD1 (5 bases). Germline V lookup: CDR1 GTSNPN, CDR2 SVGIG (reference sequence). The CDR3 totals 14 residues. The V and J ends lost 3 bases and 0 bases respectively, with 9 bases between them. The CDR3 sequence is CAWSRAGSNQPQHF. The CDR3 bases are TGTGCCTGGAGCAGGGCGGGTAGCAATCAGCCCCAGCATTTT.